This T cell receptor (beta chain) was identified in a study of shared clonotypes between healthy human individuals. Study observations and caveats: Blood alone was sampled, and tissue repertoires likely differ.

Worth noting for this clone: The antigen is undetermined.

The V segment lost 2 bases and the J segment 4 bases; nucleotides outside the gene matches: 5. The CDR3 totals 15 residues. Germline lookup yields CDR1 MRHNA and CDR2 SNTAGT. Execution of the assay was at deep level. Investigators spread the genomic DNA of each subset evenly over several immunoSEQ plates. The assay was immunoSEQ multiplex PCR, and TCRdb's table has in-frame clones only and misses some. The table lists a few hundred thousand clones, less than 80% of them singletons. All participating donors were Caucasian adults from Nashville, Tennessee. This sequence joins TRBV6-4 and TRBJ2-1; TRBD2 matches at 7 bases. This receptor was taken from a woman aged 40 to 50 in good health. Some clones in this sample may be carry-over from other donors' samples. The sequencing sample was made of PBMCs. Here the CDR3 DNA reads TGTGCCAGCAGTGACACGGGGGAGGGGTACAATGAGCAGTTCTTC. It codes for CASSDTGEGYNEQFF.